A single sample gave rise to the 27 T cell receptor beta chains below, sequenced in a study of T cells in Graves' hyperthyroidism and ophthalmopathy. Researchers amplified the TCR beta CDR3 regions from RNA transcripts. Researchers ran a first-round RT-PCR on the TCR CDR3 using the HTBI primer set. TCRdb called the multiplex PCR reads again in MiXCR, with one record for every CDR3 protein. Found here are some 400,000 distinct CDR3 sequences, about a fifth of them singletons; the top ten hold around 4%. Sequencing was performed on blood. Receptors originate from a young woman with Graves' hyperthyroidism.

The rearrangement uses TRBV4-2 and TRBJ2-6; tentative D call: TRBD1 (5 bases). V shed 0 bases and J shed 4 bases, with 13 bases lying between them. Germline CDR1 is LGHNA and CDR2 is YNFKEQ. CDR3 length: 17 residues. CDR3 DNA: TGTGCCAGCAGCCAAGATGACAGCCTCGCCGGGGCCAACGTCCTGACTTTC. Amino acid sequence: CASSQDDSLAGANVLTF.

This clonotype appeared many times. The rearrangement uses TRBV20-1 and TRBJ2-7; D may be TRBD2 (7 bases). In germline, CDR1 is DFQATT, CDR2 SNEGSKA (reference sequence). Trimming took off 5 bases at V and 5 bases at J, with 16 bases between the two ends. There are 13 residues in the CDR3. In DNA, the CDR3 is TGCAGTGCTCCAGGGGAAGGGGGGGACGAGCAGTACTTC. As protein: CSAPGEGGDEQYF.

This clonotype has at least ten counts. V gene TRBV6-1 combines with J gene TRBJ1-2; no reliable D call. The CDR3 runs 13 residues. V lost 7 bases and J 8 bases, leaving 17 bases between the germline ends. Germline loops: CDR1 MNHNS, CDR2 SASEGT. CDR3 amino acids: CASTRSPLYGYTF. Here the CDR3 DNA reads TGTGCCAGCACCAGATCCCCCCTTTACGGCTACACCTTC.

The sample holds many counts of this clonotype. This sequence joins TRBV27 and TRBJ1-1; D gene ambiguous. V lost 6 bases to trimming and J lost 4 bases, with 18 bases between them. The CDR3 is made up of 15 amino acids. Germline CDR1 and CDR2: MNHEY and SMNVEV (reference sequence). The CDR3 DNA is TGTGCCAGCAGCTCGGGGATAAGGGCCAGCACTGAAGCTTTCTTT. Protein sequence: CASSSGIRASTEAFF.

This clonotype was counted at least ten times. The chain has TRBV12-3 or TRBV12-4 and TRBJ1-2; D perhaps matches TRBD1 (5 bases). The CDR3 totals 13 residues. Trimming cost V 6 bases and J 4 bases, with 12 bases left between them. Here the CDR3 reads CASRRRDLYGYTF. The CDR3 DNA reads TGTGCCAGCAGAAGACGGGACCTCTATGGCTACACCTTC.

As concerns this clonotype: A much larger clone sits a single nucleotide away, making a read error possible. A read error is likely, as this CDR3 ends without the conserved phenylalanine or tryptophan. The chain joins TRBV7-8 to TRBJ2-7; the D is unclear. This CDR3 comprises 16 residues. Germline CDR1 is SGHVS and CDR2 is FQNEAQ. The germline V and J ends were trimmed by 0 bases and 0 bases, with 12 bases remaining between them. The CDR3 sequence: CASSLALAESSYEQYY. In nucleotides, the CDR3 is TGTGCCAGCAGCTTAGCGCTGGCGGAGAGCTCCTACGAGCAGTACTAC.

This clonotype was recorded many times. The CDR3 protein is CASSIHGQGAFKRTEAFF. Here the CDR3 DNA reads TGTGCCAGTAGTATCCATGGACAGGGGGCCTTTAAACGCACTGAAGCTTTCTTT. J is TRBJ1-1 and V is TRBV19; 11 bases map to TRBD1. With 3 bases clipped from V and 4 bases from J, the junction kept 13 bases outside the gene matches. This CDR3 spans 18 amino acids. Looked up from germline, CDR1 is LNHDA and CDR2 is SQIVND (reference sequence).

This clonotype showed up many times. The CDR3 nucleotides are TGTGCCAGCAGCTTAGGGCCCCGAGGGGATGGATACGAGCAGTACTTC. Residues: CASSLGPRGDGYEQYF. The chain combines TRBV7-6 with TRBJ2-7; D is possibly TRBD1 or TRBD2 (5 bases each). The CDR3 has 16 residues. With 1 base removed from V and 4 bases from J, the gap between germline ends came to 17 bases. Per germline, CDR1 SGHVS and CDR2 FNYEAQ.

The chain has TRBV6-1 and TRBJ2-7; D is uncertain. The CDR3 loop spans 13 amino acids. The germline CDR1 and CDR2 sequences are MNHNS and SASEGT. V was shortened by 8 bases and J by 3 bases, with 14 bases between the two germline ends. The CDR3 DNA follows: TGTGCCAGCTCACCAAACCCCAGCTACGAGCAGTACTTC. Translation: CASSPNPSYEQYF.

This clonotype was detected a few times. The V and J genes are TRBV6-5 and TRBJ2-7; D gene unclear. CDR3 length: 13 amino acids. Germline V gene lookup returns CDR1 MNHEY and CDR2 SVGAGI. Trimming removed 0 bases at V and 0 bases at J, with 3 bases between. In DNA form, the CDR3 reads TGTGCCAGCAGTTACTCACGCTCCTACGAGCAGTACTTC. Its protein product is CASSYSRSYEQYF.

This clonotype was seen at least ten times. This chain links TRBV11-2 with TRBJ1-5, with TRBD1 as a possible D gene (6 bases). The CDR3 has 15 amino acids. V was clipped by 1 base and J by 9 bases, with 16 bases between them. Germline V gene sequence: CDR1 SGHAT, CDR2 FQNNGV. CDR3 protein: CASSLGDRPGGPQHF. In DNA, the CDR3 is TGTGCCAGCAGCTTAGGTGACAGGCCCGGGGGGCCCCAGCATTTT.

This clonotype was observed at least ten times. CDR3 amino acids: CASSFFSKNGYTF. CDR3 coding DNA: TGTGCCAGCAGTTTTTTCAGCAAGAATGGCTACACCTTC. This chain joins TRBV12-3 or TRBV12-4 and TRBJ1-2; D unresolved. Trimming shortened V by 3 bases and J by 6 bases, and 11 bases separated the two germline ends. CDR3 length: 13 residues.

Worth noting for this clonotype: This may stem from a read error, because a much larger clone lies one nucleotide away. The genes are TRBV10-3 and TRBJ2-2; D uncertain. Trimming removed 3 bases from V and 1 base from J, with 9 bases in between. Germline V gives CDR1 ENHRY, CDR2 SYGVKD. This CDR3 has 15 amino acids. The DNA for the CDR3 is TGTGCCATCAGTGACCCGATGAGGAACACCGGGGAGCTGTTTTTT. As protein: CAISDPMRNTGELFF.

This clonotype has ten or more counts. The chain has TRBV28 and TRBJ2-7; D gene unclear. CDR3 length equals 13 residues. With 3 bases removed from V and 3 bases from J, the gap between germline ends came to 9 bases. Germline V CDR1 and CDR2: MDHEN, SYDVKM. The CDR3 DNA follows: TGTGCCAGCAGTTTCCCGGCGGACTACGAGCAGTACTTC. The encoded protein is CASSFPADYEQYF.

In its sample, this clonotype was seen many times. The chain recombines TRBV20-1 with TRBJ2-7, with TRBD1 matching 10 bases. CDR3 length: 16 residues. Germline assignment: CDR1 DFQATT and CDR2 SNEGSKA (reference sequence). Trimming cost V 0 bases and J 3 bases; bases outside gene matches: 8. The CDR3 bases are TGCAGTGCTAGAGATCCCGGGGGACAGGGGCTCTACGAGCAGTACTTC. Residues: CSARDPGGQGLYEQYF.

A few counts support this clonotype. The chain has TRBV30 and TRBJ1-6; weak D call: TRBD1 (5 bases). Per germline, CDR1 GTSNPN and CDR2 SVGIG (reference sequence). Trimming shortened V by 1 base and J by 7 bases, and 8 bases separated the two germline ends. This CDR3 has 13 amino acids. The CDR3 protein is CAWSGTWNSPLHF. The CDR3 DNA reads as TGTGCCTGGAGTGGGACATGGAATTCACCCCTCCACTTT.

This clonotype has at least ten counts. The V gene is TRBV10-3, the J gene TRBJ2-5; D might be TRBD1 (5 bases). Germline V gene sequence: CDR1 ENHRY, CDR2 SYGVKD. CDR3 length: 15 residues. The V end was cut by 0 bases, the J end by 5 bases, with 13 bases between. CDR3 DNA sequence: TGTGCCATCAGTGAGTCTGGCAGGGATCGGGAGACCCAGTACTTC. Translation gives CAISESGRDRETQYF.

Concerning this clonotype itself: The junction does not match germline at one end; this may be a read error. The rearrangement uses TRBV6-1 and TRBJ2-2; D might be TRBD1 (6 bases). Germline CDR1 is MNHNS and CDR2 is SASEGT. CDR3 size: 15 residues. CDR3 nucleotide sequence: TGTGCCAGCCCAGAGCCAGGGGCGAACACCGGGGATCTGTTTTTT. Translating gives CASPEPGANTGDLFF.

This clonotype was detected ten times or more. This chain links TRBV4-1 with TRBJ1-2; tentatively, D is TRBD1 (5 bases). Trimming cost V 1 base and J 4 bases, with 13 bases left between them. Germline CDR1 MGHRA, CDR2 YSYEKL. This CDR3 region has 15 residues. The CDR3 nucleotides are TGCGCCAGCAGCCAAGGCACACAGGATCTCTATGGCTACACCTTC. Translated, it gives CASSQGTQDLYGYTF.

Many counts were recorded for this clonotype. V gene TRBV10-3 combines with J gene TRBJ2-5; perhaps TRBD2 as D (5 bases). Germline V gives CDR1 ENHRY, CDR2 SYGVKD. Deletions cut 4 bases from V and 5 bases from J, with 14 bases between. The CDR3 length is 14 residues. The CDR3, as DNA: TGTGCCATCAGTGTTTCCCGGGATTCGGAGACCCAGTACTTC. It is translated as CAISVSRDSETQYF.

This clonotype showed up many times. The V gene is TRBV6-1, the J gene TRBJ2-7, with TRBD1 matching over 9 bases. Trimming took 6 bases from V and 1 from J; bases not matched to a gene: 7. Germline V lookup: CDR1 MNHNS, CDR2 SASEGT. The CDR3 contains 15 residues. CDR3: CASRVDRGRSYEQYF. The CDR3 DNA is TGTGCCAGCAGGGTGGACAGGGGTCGGTCCTACGAGCAGTACTTC.

The sample holds a few counts of this clonotype. This chain's CDR3 is CASSPGGAGYTIYF. The CDR3 nucleotides are TGCGCCAGCAGCCCCGGGGGGGCAGGCTACACCATATATTTT. J is TRBJ1-3 and V is TRBV5-1; D perhaps matches TRBD1 (6 bases). V dropped 4 bases and J dropped 8 bases, with 16 bases sitting between them. This CDR3 is built from 14 residues. Germline lookup yields CDR1 SGHRS and CDR2 YFSETQ.

This clonotype was seen repeatedly, ten times or more. This rearrangement joins TRBV6-1 to TRBJ1-5; no clear D gene. This CDR3 has 15 amino acids. The germline V gene encodes CDR1 MNHNS and CDR2 SASEGT. V shed 11 bases and J shed 0 bases, with 17 bases lying between them. The CDR3 DNA reads TGTGCCTCCGAAAGGCCGGGATATAGCAATCAGCCCCAGCATTTT. As protein: CASERPGYSNQPQHF.

V and J are TRBV20-1 and TRBJ2-7; weak D call: TRBD1 (6 bases). Trimming pared 3 bases from V and 3 bases from J, leaving 15 bases between. The CDR3 has 14 residues. Germline assignment: CDR1 DFQATT and CDR2 SNEGSKA (reference sequence). CDR3 amino acids: CSASGTQRIYEQYF. For the CDR3, the DNA is TGCAGTGCTAGCGGGACACAACGGATCTACGAGCAGTACTTC.

This clonotype was seen ten or more times. The chain couples TRBV7-8 to TRBJ2-7; maybe TRBD1 (6 bases). The V end was cut by 1 base, the J end by 3 bases, with 13 bases between. CDR1 is SGHVS and CDR2 is FQNEAQ in the germline V gene. The CDR3 has 15 residues. The CDR3 here is CASSLEDRWNYEQYF. In DNA form, the CDR3 reads TGTGCCAGCAGCTTAGAAGACAGGTGGAACTACGAGCAGTACTTC.

This clonotype was counted ten times or more. V and J are TRBV30 and TRBJ2-6; D unresolved. CDR3 length: 12 residues. The germline V gene has CDR1 GTSNPN and CDR2 SVGIG (reference sequence). Between the trimmed V and J ends, which lost 2 bases and 4 bases, there was a span of 3 bases. CDR3 loop: CAWSLGANVLTF. The CDR3, as DNA: TGTGCCTGGAGTCTGGGGGCCAACGTCCTGACTTTC.

The chain has TRBV12-3 or TRBV12-4 and TRBJ2-7, with a possible D match to TRBD2 (6 bases). The CDR3 is 13 residues long. With 3 bases removed from V and 9 bases from J, the gap between germline ends came to 15 bases. CDR3 residues: CASSFSDLGGQYF. CDR3 sequence (DNA): TGTGCCAGCAGTTTTAGCGACCTCGGGGGGCAGTACTTC.